This TCR beta chain is drawn from a study of CD8 T cells in ankylosing spondylitis. Study outcomes and limitations: It was reported that disease-linked clones were significantly enriched in matched ankylosing spondylitis synovial fluid. A motif of 7 to 9 highly homologous TCR beta variants was seen as apparently characteristic of ankylosing spondylitis blood.

A note on this clonotype: Its antigen is not known.

TCRdb called the 5' RACE reads again in MiXCR, with one record for every CDR3 protein. This sample has roughly 240,000 distinct CDR3 sequences, with over 30% found just once. Source material: blood, either unsorted or a sorted T cell fraction (not recorded which). The receptor comes from a male donor with ankylosing spondylitis or in good health (not recorded which).

In DNA form, the CDR3 reads TGCGCCAGCAGCTACACGACAGGGGGAAGGGAAAAACTGTTTTTT. It yields the protein CASSYTTGGREKLFF. This chain joins TRBV5-1 and TRBJ1-4, with 9 bases that match TRBD1. This CDR3 comprises 15 residues. V trimming: 3 bases; J trimming: 8 bases; junction bases outside the gene matches: 8. Germline V gives CDR1 SGHRS, CDR2 YFSETQ.